This entry concerns a single T cell receptor (beta chain). This clonotype was counted at least ten times. The clone's antigen remains unknown. Base qualities are not recorded, but no much larger clone differs from it by a single base. This entry is derived from a study of identical twins listed by TCRdb under 2016. The study in broad terms: To test whether fetal clonotypes persist, the study used deep sequencing on TCR alpha and beta repertoires from monozygotic twins, unrelated adults of various ages, and cord blood. To rule out contamination, the twin experiments were replicated at different times with different library preparation protocols.

Preparation of the library involved 5' RACE. Sequencing relied on an Illumina HiSeq 2000. Template switching added a universal primer binding site, and the final cDNA carried a unique molecular identifier that allowed TCR cDNA molecules to be counted accurately. Specific primers in the conserved constant-segment region were used to synthesize first-strand cDNA for TCR alpha and beta chains. Each cDNA library was double barcoded, with a SMART-Mk sample barcode plus Illumina barcodes, to control for contamination. TruSeq adapter sequences, together with Illumina sample barcodes, were added in two successive PCR steps. Sequencing of the TCR alpha and beta cDNA libraries was done on the Illumina HiSeq platform using custom primers. In the paper's pipeline: Unique molecular identifiers were extracted from raw reads with MiGEC, and CDR3 positions were determined with MiXCR. For each individual, recombination models were inferred using an EM algorithm with the repgenHMM and IGoR tools. The analysis of shared clonotypes was done with the tcR package in R, with sharing normalized by the product of cloneset sizes. To study raw recombination without the effects of thymic and clonal selection, out-of-frame nonproductive sequences were analyzed. TCRdb handled the public reads itself, with Q25 trimming in fastp and clone calling in MiXCR, and kept productive beta chains. For every CDR3 protein sequence, its rows merge into one entry that carries the most common genes and DNA. TCRdb, not the original authors, processed these V and J calls. The sample data list about 530,000 distinct CDR3 sequences, and approximately 14% of these were observed just once. The ten largest clones add up to roughly 0.42% of the sample.

Findings and caveats that apply to the study as a whole: In monozygotic twins, out-of-frame TCR alpha sharing was systematically underestimated by recombination models, although the models agreed with sharing between unrelated individuals. Fewer insertions were carried by abundant cord blood beta clonotypes; a weaker similar trend was observed in young adult naive repertoires, while no such trend was observed in memory repertoires. Because the same donors could not be followed over many years, conclusions were based on cross-sectional statistical analysis. Compared with coincidental sharing between unrelated individuals, an excess of low generation-probability sequences was observed among out-of-frame TCR alpha sequences shared between twins. A weaker excess of twin sharing was found in beta out-of-frame sequences because the signal-to-noise ratio was lowered by fewer shared sequences. Invariant T cells such as MAIT and iNKT could partly confound zero-insertion analyses, though diverse VJ usage argued against this for most clonotypes.

There are 13 amino acids in the CDR3, from cysteine to phenylalanine inclusive. The DNA shown is the 39-base CDR3, in frame from base 1. Looking up the germline V gene yields CDR1 MNHEY and CDR2 SVGAGI. The V end loses 4 bases and the J end loses 6 bases, and a stretch of 10 bases separates them. Every donor was a healthy Caucasian. Three pairs of female monozygotic twins, all aged about 18 to 30 years, made up the twin cohort. Positive isolation kits from Invitrogen were used to isolate CD4+ and CD8+ T cell populations. The sample also formed part of further work on yellow fever vaccine responses in identical twins. The second paper states: According to the authors, in identical twins the way T cells responded to vaccination appeared partly convergent and partly personalized. The study precisely tracked vaccine-responding T cell clones in identical twins.

The chain employs TRBV6-5 and TRBJ2-1; the D gene identity is not certain. Input material: CD4+ T cells sorted from blood. The origin of this receptor is a young woman in good health. The CDR3 sequence is CASSSALSNEQFF. The DNA is TGTGCCAGCAGTTCGGCATTGAGCAATGAGCAGTTCTTC.